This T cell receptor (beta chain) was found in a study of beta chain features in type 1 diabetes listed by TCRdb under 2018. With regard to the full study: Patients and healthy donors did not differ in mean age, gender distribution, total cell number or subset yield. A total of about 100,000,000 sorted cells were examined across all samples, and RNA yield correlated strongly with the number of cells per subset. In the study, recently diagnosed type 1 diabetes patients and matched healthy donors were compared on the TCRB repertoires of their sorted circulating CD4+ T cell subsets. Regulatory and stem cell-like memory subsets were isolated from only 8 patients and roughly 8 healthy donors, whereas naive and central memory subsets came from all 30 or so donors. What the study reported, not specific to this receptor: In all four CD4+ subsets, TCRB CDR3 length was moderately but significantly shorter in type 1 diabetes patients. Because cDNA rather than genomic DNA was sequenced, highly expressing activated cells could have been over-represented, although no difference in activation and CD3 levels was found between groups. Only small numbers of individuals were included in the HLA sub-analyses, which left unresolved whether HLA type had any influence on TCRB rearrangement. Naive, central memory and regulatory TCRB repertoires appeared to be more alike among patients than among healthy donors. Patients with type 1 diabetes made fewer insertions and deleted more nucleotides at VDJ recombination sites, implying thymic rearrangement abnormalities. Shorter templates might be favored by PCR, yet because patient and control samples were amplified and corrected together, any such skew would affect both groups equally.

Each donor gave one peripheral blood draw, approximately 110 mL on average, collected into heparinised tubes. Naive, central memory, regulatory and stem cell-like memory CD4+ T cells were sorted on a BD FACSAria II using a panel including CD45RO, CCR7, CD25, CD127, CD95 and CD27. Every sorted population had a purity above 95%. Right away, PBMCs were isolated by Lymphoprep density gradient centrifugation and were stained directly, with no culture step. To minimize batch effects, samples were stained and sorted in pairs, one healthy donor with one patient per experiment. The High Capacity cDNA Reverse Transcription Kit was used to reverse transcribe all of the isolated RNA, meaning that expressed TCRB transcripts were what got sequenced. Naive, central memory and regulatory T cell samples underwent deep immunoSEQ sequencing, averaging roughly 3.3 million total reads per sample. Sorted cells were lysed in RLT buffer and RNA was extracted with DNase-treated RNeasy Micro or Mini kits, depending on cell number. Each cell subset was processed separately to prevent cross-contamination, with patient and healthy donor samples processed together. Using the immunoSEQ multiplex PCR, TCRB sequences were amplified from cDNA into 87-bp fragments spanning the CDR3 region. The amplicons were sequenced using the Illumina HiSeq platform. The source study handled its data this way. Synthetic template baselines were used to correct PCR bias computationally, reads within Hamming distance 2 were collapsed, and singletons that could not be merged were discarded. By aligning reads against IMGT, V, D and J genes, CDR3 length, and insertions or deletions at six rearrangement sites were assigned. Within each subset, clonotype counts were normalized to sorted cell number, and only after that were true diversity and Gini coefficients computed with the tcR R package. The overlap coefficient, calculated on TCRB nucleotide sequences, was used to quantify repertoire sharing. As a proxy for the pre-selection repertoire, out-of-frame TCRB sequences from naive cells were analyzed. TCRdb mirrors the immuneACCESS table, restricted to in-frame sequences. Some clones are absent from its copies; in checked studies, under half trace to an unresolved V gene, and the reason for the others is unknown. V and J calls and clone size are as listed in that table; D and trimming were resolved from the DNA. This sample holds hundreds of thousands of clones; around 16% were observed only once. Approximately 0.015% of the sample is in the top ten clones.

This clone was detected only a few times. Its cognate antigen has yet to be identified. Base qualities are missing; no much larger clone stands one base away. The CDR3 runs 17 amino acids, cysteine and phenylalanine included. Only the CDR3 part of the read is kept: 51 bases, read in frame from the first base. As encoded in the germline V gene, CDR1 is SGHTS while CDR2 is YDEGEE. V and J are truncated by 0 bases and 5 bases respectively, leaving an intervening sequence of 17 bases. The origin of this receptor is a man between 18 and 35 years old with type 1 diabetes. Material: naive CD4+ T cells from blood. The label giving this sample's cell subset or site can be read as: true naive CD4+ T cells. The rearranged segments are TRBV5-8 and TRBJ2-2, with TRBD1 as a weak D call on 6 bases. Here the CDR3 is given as CASSLGLDSIRTGELFF. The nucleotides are TGTGCCAGCAGCTTGGGTTTGGACAGTATAAGGACCGGGGAGCTGTTTTTT.